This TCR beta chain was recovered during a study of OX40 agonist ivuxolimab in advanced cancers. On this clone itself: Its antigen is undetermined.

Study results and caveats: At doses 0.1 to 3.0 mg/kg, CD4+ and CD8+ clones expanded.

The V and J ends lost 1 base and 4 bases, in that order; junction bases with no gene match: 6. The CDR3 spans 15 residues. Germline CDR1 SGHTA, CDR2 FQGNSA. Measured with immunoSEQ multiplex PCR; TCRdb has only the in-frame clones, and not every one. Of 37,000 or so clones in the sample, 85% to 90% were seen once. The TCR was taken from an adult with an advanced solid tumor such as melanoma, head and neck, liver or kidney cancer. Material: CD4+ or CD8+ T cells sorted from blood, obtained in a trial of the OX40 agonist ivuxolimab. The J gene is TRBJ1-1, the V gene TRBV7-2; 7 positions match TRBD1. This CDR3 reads CASSLGGQPFTEAFF. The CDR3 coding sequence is TGTGCCAGCAGCTTAGGGGGACAGCCTTTCACTGAAGCTTTCTTT.